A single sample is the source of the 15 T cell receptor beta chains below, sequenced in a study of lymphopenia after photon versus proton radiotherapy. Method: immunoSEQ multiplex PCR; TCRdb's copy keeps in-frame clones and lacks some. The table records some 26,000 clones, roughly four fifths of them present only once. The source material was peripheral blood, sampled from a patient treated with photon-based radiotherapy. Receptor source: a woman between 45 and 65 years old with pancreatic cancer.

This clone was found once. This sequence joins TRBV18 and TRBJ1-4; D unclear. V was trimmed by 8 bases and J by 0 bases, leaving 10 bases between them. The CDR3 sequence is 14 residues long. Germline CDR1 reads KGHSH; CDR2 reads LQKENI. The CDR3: CASHQDATNEKLFF. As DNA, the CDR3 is TGTGCCAGCCACCAGGATGCAACTAATGAAAAACTGTTTTTT. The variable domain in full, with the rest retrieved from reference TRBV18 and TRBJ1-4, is NAGVMQNPRHLVRRRGQEARLRCSPMKGHSHVYWYRQLPEEGLKFMVYLQKENIIDESGMPKERFSAEFPKEGPSILRIQQVVRGDSAAYFCASHQDATNEKLFFGSGTQLSVL.

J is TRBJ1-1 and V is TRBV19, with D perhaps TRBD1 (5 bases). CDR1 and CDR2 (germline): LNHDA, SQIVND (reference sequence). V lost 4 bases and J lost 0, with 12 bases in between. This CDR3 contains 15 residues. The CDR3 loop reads CASSTLRGMNTEAFF. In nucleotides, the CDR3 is TGTGCCAGTAGTACTCTAAGGGGTATGAACACTGAAGCTTTCTTT.

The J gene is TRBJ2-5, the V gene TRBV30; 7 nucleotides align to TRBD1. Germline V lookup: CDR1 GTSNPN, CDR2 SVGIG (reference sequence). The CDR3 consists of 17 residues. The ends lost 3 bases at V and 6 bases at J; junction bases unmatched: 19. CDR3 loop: CAWSGSRGQIASKTQYF. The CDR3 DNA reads TGTGCCTGGAGCGGAAGCCGGGGACAGATAGCGTCGAAGACCCAGTACTTC.

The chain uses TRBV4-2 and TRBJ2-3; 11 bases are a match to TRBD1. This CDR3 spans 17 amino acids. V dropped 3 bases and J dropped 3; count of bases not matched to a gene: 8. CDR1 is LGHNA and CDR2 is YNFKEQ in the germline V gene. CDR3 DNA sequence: TGTGCCAGCAGCCACCCCCGGGACAGGGGGAAGACAGATACGCAGTATTTT. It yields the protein CASSHPRDRGKTDTQYF.

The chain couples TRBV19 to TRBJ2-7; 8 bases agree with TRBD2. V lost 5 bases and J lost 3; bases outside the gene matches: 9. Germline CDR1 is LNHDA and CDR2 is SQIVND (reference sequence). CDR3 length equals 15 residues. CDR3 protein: CASSGTGTRYYEQYF. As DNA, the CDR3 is TGTGCCAGTAGTGGGACCGGGACTAGATACTACGAGCAGTACTTC. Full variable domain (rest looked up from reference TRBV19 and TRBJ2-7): DGGITQSPKYLFRKEGQNVTLSCEQNLNHDAMYWYRQDPGQGLRLIYYSQIVNDFQKGDIAEGYSVSREKKESFPLTVTSAQKNPTAFYLCASSGTGTRYYEQYFGPGTRLTVT.

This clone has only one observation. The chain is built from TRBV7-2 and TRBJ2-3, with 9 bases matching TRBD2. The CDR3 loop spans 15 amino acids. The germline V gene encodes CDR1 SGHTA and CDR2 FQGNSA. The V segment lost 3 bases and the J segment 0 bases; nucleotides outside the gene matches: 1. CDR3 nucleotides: TGTGCCAGCAGCTTCACTAGCGGGAGCACAGATACGCAGTATTTT. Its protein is CASSFTSGSTDTQYF.

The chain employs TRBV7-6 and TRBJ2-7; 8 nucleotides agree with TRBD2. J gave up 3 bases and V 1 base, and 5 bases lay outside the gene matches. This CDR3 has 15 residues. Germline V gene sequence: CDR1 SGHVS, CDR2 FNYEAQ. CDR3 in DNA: TGTGCCAGCAGCTTAGACCCCAGCGGGAGCTACGAGCAGTACTTC. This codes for CASSLDPSGSYEQYF.

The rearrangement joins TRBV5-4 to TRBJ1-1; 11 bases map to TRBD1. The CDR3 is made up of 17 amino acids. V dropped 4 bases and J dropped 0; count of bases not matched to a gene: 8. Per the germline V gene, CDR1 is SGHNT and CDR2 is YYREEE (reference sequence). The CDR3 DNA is TGTGCCAGCAGCGCCGGGACAGGGGGTGCCCTGAACACTGAAGCTTTCTTT. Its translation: CASSAGTGGALNTEAFF. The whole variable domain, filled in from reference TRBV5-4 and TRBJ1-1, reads ETGVTQSPTHLIKTRGQQVTLRCSSQSGHNTVSWYQQALGQGPQFIFQYYREEENGRGNFPPRFSGLQFPNYSSELNVNALELDDSALYLCASSAGTGGALNTEAFFGQGTRLTVV.

DNA of the CDR3: TGCGCCAGCAGCCGGCCACAGGGGCGCGGTGGCTACACCTTC. Translated, it gives CASSRPQGRGGYTF. The chain recombines TRBV5-1 with TRBJ1-2, with 7 nucleotides matching TRBD1. This CDR3 has 14 amino acids. V lost 4 bases and J lost 7; bases outside the gene matches: 10. The germline gives CDR1 SGHRS, CDR2 YFSETQ.

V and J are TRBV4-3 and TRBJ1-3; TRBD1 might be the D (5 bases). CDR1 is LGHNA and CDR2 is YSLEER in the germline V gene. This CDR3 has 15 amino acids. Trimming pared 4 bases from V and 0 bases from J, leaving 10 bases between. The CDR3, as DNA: TGCGCCAGCAGCCCGGACAAGAGCTCTGGAAACACCATATATTTT. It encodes CASSPDKSSGNTIYF.

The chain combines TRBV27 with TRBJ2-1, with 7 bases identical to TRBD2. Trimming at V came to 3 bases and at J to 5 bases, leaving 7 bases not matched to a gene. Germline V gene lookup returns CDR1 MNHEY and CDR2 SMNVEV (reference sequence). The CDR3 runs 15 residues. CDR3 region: CASSFGGREDNEQFF. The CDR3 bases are TGTGCCAGCAGTTTTGGAGGGAGGGAGGACAATGAGCAGTTCTTC.

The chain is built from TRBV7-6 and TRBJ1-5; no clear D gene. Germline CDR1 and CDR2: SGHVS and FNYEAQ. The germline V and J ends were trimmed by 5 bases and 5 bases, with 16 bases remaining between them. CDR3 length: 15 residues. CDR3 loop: CASSPYRGGDQPQHF. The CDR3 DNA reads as TGTGCCAGCAGCCCGTATCGGGGTGGGGATCAGCCCCAGCATTTT.

This chain's CDR3 is CASWDRRSGNDEQYF. The CDR3 bases are TGTGCCAGCTGGGACCGACGTTCCGGGAATGACGAGCAGTACTTC. J is TRBJ2-7 and V is TRBV6-6, with D perhaps assigned TRBD1 or TRBD2 (5 bases each). From germline, CDR1 is MNHNY and CDR2 SVGAGI (reference sequence). The CDR3 extends over 15 amino acids. Deletions cut 8 bases from V and 5 bases from J, with 22 bases between.

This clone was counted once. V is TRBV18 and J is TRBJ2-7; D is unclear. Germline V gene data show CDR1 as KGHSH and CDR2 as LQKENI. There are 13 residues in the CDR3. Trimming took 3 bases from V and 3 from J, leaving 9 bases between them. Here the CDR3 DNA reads TGTGCCAGCTCACCGGACGGATTCTACGAGCAGTACTTC. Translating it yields CASSPDGFYEQYF. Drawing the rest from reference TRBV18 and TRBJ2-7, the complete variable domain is NAGVMQNPRHLVRRRGQEARLRCSPMKGHSHVYWYRQLPEEGLKFMVYLQKENIIDESGMPKERFSAEFPKEGPSILRIQQVVRGDSAAYFCASSPDGFYEQYFGPGTRLTVT.

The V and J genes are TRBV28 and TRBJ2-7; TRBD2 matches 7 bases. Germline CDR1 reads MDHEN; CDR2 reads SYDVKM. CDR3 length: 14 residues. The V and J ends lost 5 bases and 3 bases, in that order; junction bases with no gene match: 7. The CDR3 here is CASSGAGLVYEQYF. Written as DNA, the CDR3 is TGTGCCAGCAGTGGAGCGGGACTGGTCTACGAGCAGTACTTC.